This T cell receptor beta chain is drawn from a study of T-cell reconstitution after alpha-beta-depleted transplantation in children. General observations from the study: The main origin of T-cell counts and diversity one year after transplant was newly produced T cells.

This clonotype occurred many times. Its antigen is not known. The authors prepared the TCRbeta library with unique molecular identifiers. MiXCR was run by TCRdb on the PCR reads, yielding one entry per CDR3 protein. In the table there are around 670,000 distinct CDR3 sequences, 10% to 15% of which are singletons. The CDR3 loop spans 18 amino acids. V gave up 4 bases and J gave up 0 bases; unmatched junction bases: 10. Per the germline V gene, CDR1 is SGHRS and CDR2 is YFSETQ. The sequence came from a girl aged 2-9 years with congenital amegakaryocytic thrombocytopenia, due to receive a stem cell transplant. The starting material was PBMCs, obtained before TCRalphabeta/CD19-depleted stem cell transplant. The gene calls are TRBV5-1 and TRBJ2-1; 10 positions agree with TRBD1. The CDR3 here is CASSLGQGVQGSYNEQFF. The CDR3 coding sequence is TGCGCCAGCAGCCTCGGACAGGGGGTCCAGGGCTCCTACAATGAGCAGTTCTTC.